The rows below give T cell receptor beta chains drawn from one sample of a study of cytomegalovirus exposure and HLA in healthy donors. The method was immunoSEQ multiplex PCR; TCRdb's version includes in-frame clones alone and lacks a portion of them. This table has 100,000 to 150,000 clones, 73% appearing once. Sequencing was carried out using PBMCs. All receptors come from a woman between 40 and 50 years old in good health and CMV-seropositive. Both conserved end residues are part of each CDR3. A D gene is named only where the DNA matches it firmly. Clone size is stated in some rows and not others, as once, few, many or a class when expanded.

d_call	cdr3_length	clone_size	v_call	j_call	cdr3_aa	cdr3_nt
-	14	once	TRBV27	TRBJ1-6	CASSFLQGSSPLHF	TGTGCCAGCAGTTTTCTACAGGGTAGTTCACCCCTCCACTTT
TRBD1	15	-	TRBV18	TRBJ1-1	CASSQEGAGVGEAFF	TGTGCCAGCTCACAAGAGGGGGCCGGGGTTGGTGAAGCTTTCTTT
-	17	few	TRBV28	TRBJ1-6	CASSFPPGASTNSPLHF	TGTGCCAGCAGTTTTCCGCCAGGGGCCTCAACCAATTCACCCCTCCACTTT
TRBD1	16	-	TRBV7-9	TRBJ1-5	CASSPDRAVSGQPQHF	TGTGCCAGCAGTCCAGACAGGGCGGTTTCTGGGCAGCCCCAGCATTTT
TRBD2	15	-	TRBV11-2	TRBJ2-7	CASSLVAGKAAEQYF	TGTGCCAGCAGCTTAGTAGCGGGGAAGGCGGCCGAGCAGTACTTC
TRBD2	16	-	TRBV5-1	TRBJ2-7	CASSLDASGLSYEQYF	TGCGCCAGCAGCTTGGACGCTAGCGGCCTCTCCTACGAGCAGTACTTC
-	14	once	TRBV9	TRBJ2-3	CASSDTMPADTQYF	TGTGCCAGCAGTGATACGATGCCCGCGGATACGCAGTATTTT
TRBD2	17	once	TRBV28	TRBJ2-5	CASSISGTSAYQETQYF	TGTGCCAGCAGTATTTCCGGGACTAGCGCGTACCAAGAGACCCAGTACTTC
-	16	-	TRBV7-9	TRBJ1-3	CASSLDSGWNRNTIYF	TGTGCCAGCAGCTTAGATTCCGGGTGGAATAGAAACACCATATATTTT
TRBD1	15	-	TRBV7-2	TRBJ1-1	CASSLGAGGQTEAFF	TGTGCCAGCAGCTTAGGTGCAGGGGGCCAAACTGAAGCTTTCTTT
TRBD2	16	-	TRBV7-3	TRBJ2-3	CASSLRLAGRGDTQYF	TGTGCCAGCAGCCTCCGACTAGCGGGAAGGGGAGATACGCAGTATTTT
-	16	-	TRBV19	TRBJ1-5	CASSIVASYSNQPQHF	TGTGCCAGTAGTATAGTAGCATCTTATAGCAATCAGCCCCAGCATTTT
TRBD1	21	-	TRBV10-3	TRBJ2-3	CAISEPSLGTGGFSSTDTQYF	TGTGCCATCAGTGAGCCTTCCCTCGGGACAGGGGGATTTTCTAGCACAGATACGCAGTATTTT
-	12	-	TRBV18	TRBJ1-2	CASSPRGDGYTF	TGTGCCAGCTCACCACGGGGGGATGGCTACACCTTC
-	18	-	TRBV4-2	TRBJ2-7	CASSQGTRTRKSSYEQYF	TGTGCCAGCAGCCAAGGTACTAGAACACGGAAAAGCTCCTACGAGCAGTACTTC
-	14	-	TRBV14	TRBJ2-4	CASSQRLAKNIQYF	TGTGCCAGCAGCCAGAGACTAGCCAAAAACATTCAGTACTTC
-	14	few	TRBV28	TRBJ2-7	CAVHGTLYIYEQYF	TGTGCCGTCCACGGGACTCTGTATATCTACGAGCAGTACTTC
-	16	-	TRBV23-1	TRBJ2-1	CASSQSARGGVSEQFF	TGCGCCAGCAGTCAATCGGCCAGGGGAGGGGTAAGTGAGCAGTTCTTC
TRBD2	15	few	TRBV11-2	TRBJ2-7	CASSLEGGGLYEQYF	TGTGCCAGCAGCTTAGAGGGGGGGGGACTCTACGAGCAGTACTTC
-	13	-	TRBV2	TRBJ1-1	CASFRQVSDEAFF	TGTGCCAGCTTCCGACAAGTTTCCGATGAAGCTTTCTTT
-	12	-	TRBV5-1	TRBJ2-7	CASSLVSYEQYF	TGCGCCAGCAGCTTGGTCAGCTACGAGCAGTACTTC
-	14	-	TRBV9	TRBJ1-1	CASSVGVMNTEAFF	TGTGCCAGCAGCGTAGGCGTTATGAACACTGAAGCTTTCTTT
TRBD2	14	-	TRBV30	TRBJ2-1	CAWSVGTSGSLRVF	TGTGCCTGGAGTGTAGGGACTAGCGGGAGTCTCCGGGTCTTC
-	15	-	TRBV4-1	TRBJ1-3	CASSQDPDRGNTIYF	TGCGCCAGCAGCCAAGATCCAGACAGGGGAAACACCATATATTTT
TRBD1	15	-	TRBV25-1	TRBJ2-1	CASSEADRVRFEQFF	TGTGCCAGCAGTGAGGCGGACAGGGTTCGCTTTGAGCAGTTCTTC
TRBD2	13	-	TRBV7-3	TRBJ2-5	CASSSGTKETQYF	TGTGCCAGCAGCTCCGGGACTAAAGAGACCCAGTACTTC
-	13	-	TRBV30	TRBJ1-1	CAWSRPWSTEAFF	TGTGCCTGGAGCCGGCCCTGGAGCACTGAAGCTTTCTTT
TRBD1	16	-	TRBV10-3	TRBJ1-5	CAISEPDRGGGQPQHF	TGTGCCATCAGTGAGCCAGACAGGGGAGGCGGTCAGCCCCAGCATTTT
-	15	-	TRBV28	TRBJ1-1	CASSLNPTGGTEAFF	TGTGCCAGCAGTTTGAACCCCACCGGAGGCACTGAAGCTTTCTTT
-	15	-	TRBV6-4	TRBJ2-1	CASSLSPDPYNEQFF	TGTGCCAGCAGCCTTAGCCCCGACCCCTACAATGAGCAGTTCTTC
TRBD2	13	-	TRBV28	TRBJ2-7	CASETGGAYEQYF	TGTGCCAGCGAAACGGGGGGGGCCTACGAGCAGTACTTC
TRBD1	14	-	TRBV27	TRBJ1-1	CASSLSAGGTEAFF	TGTGCCAGCAGTTTATCGGCAGGGGGCACTGAAGCTTTCTTT
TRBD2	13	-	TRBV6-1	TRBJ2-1	CASRLAASNEQFF	TGTGCCAGCAGACTAGCGGCCAGCAATGAGCAGTTCTTC
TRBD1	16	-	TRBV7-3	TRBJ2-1	CASSSRTGRAYNEQFF	TGTGCCAGCAGCTCTCGGACAGGGCGCGCCTACAATGAGCAGTTCTTC
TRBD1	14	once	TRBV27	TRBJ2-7	CASSSGQGLGEQYF	TGTGCCAGCAGTTCCGGACAGGGCCTGGGGGAGCAGTACTTC
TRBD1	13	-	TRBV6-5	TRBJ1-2	CATNRGRDFGYTF	TGTGCCACCAACAGGGGGCGCGATTTTGGCTACACCTTC